The clone carrying this TCR beta chain was detected a few times. Its antigen is not known. A quantitative 5'-RACE method, one with molecular barcodes, was used to make TCR beta libraries. TCRdb reanalysed the 5' RACE reads using MiXCR and keeps one entry per CDR3 protein. The table lists about 750,000 distinct CDR3 sequences, around 19% of them singletons. This entry comes from a study of CD8 T cells in ankylosing spondylitis. Points from the study as a whole: Disease-associated clonotypes exhibited CD8+ identity and were relatively infrequent in peripheral blood. Made up of about eight highly homologous variants, a TCR beta motif appeared characteristic of ankylosing spondylitis blood.

Germline CDR1 reads WSHSY; CDR2 reads SAAADI. CDR3 length: 12 amino acids. The V and J ends lost 3 bases and 2 bases respectively, with 5 bases between them. V usage is TRBV10-2 and J usage is TRBJ2-7; no clear D gene. The sequence came from a male donor with ankylosing spondylitis. The sequenced sample consisted of blood, either unsorted or a sorted T cell fraction (not recorded which). In DNA form, the CDR3 reads TGCGCCAGCAGTGACAGGACCTACGAGCAGTACTTC. Protein: CASSDRTYEQYF.